This TCR beta chain was documented in a study of shared T cell receptors in the human thymus. TCRdb keeps only in-frame clones here, not all; method: immunoSEQ multiplex PCR. The sample consists of hundreds of thousands of clones, around 87% of them appearing once. This CDR3 has 13 amino acids. The V and J ends lost 4 bases and 5 bases respectively, with 10 bases between them. CDR1 SGHDT and CDR2 YYEEEE come from the germline V gene. These data also featured in a second study, about human thymus T cells. That paper adds: The donor group consisted of healthy Finnish infants who were having corrective surgery for congenital heart defects. It looked as if thymic and blood repertoires used V and J genes in a biased way. There were highly overlapping thymic repertoires among unrelated individuals, as related research reported.

Specimen: thymocytes. The clonotype was recovered from a boy less than two years old with a congenital heart defect. The chain combines TRBV5-6 with TRBJ2-1; weak D call: TRBD1 (6 bases). The CDR3 DNA reads as TGTGCCAGCAGCGGGGACAAGAACAATGAGCAGTTCTTC. It yields the protein CASSGDKNNEQFF.